Listed below are T cell receptor beta chains from one sample, sequenced in a study of monozygotic twins with inflammatory bowel disease. Reprocessing the 5' RACE reads, TCRdb reports a single entry for every CDR3 protein and omits DNA. The sample includes roughly 120,000 distinct CDR3 sequences. Sequenced input: blood. Every receptor here comes from a human donor with ulcerative colitis or Crohn's disease, or a healthy co-twin of an affected twin (not recorded which). Each CDR3 is given with its conserved first and last residue. Each record gives: V gene, J gene, CDR3 protein.

V: TRBV4-1
J: TRBJ2-1
CDR3: CASSQEAPFLAVVSEQFF

V: TRBV20-1
J: TRBJ2-1
CDR3: CSARSRTGGTGTSSYNEQFF

V: TRBV27
J: TRBJ2-5
CDR3: CASRGREETQYF

V: TRBV20-1
J: TRBJ1-4
CDR3: CSASRRTASGKLFF

V: TRBV4-3
J: TRBJ2-2
CDR3: CASSQSDRGPGELFF

V: TRBV7-2
J: TRBJ1-4
CDR3: CASSLARLGKLFF

V: TRBV7-8
J: TRBJ2-1
CDR3: CASSLVPPGAAFGNEQFF

V: TRBV7-8
J: TRBJ1-6
CDR3: CASSRDPQVPLGSPLHF

V: TRBV7-2
J: TRBJ2-7
CDR3: CASSLRGVGSYEQYF

V: TRBV7-9
J: TRBJ1-5
CDR3: CASSLARDGNQPQHF

V: TRBV6-2/TRBV6-3
J: TRBJ2-7
CDR3: CASSYAGAYEQYF

V: TRBV6-5
J: TRBJ2-6
CDR3: CASSTGQGAVGANVLTF

V: TRBV9
J: TRBJ1-2
CDR3: CASSIGDSFNYGYTF

V: TRBV4-3
J: TRBJ2-7
CDR3: CASSQDRIRFAEQYF

V: TRBV5-6
J: TRBJ2-7
CDR3: CASSVGSYEQYF